The present T cell receptor (beta chain) was sequenced within a study of a mutant IDH1 vaccine in newly diagnosed glioma. Per the germline V gene, CDR1 is LNHDA and CDR2 is SQIVND (reference sequence). The CDR3 has 14 amino acids. The V end lost 6 bases, the J end lost 1 base, and 12 bases lay between the germline ends. Profiled with immunoSEQ multiplex PCR; TCRdb holds only in-frame clones, not every one. The sample lists tens of thousands of clones; roughly four fifths were seen once. Described time point: week 47, end of study. Doses comprised 300 ug of mutant IDH1 20-mer peptide each, plus topical imiquimod. In this sample, this clone turned up a few times. Its antigen is still unknown.

The sample was PBMCs, taken from a glioma patient whose treatment included an IDH1 peptide vaccine. The chain couples TRBV19 to TRBJ1-1, with D unresolved. The receptor was isolated from a woman between 50 and 59 years old with glioma. CDR3 DNA: TGTGCCAGTAGCAGACGGATTGAGAACACTGAAGCTTTCTTT. Protein: CASSRRIENTEAFF.